The source of this T cell receptor beta chain is a study of blood T cell repertoires in COVID-19. Study at large: T cells, B-cell-depleted T cells, or PBMCs supplied cDNA or gDNA.

Cohorts were based on clinical histories the participants reported. Trimming left V 2 bases short and J 4 bases short, with 10 bases between. Looked up from germline, CDR1 is SGHTA and CDR2 is FQGNSA. The CDR3 has 14 residues. Clones were sequenced by immunoSEQ multiplex PCR, and TCRdb holds only the in-frame ones, with some missing. The data hold some 200,000 clones, with 87% observed a single time. The chain has TRBV7-2 and TRBJ2-3; possible D gene TRBD2, 5 bases. The sequenced material came from PBMCs or T cells enriched from blood (not recorded which). The receptor's source is a woman aged 25 to 45 who had recovered from COVID-19. DNA for the CDR3: TGTGCCAGCAGCTTACGGGGATCTGCAGATACGCAGTATTTT. Translated: CASSLRGSADTQYF.